The clone carrying this TCR beta chain has a count of ten or more. Its specificity is unknown. This sample was taken from a study of response to subunit inactivated influenza vaccine. Notes on the study in general: The authors proposed limited new T cell recruitment per seasonal influenza vaccination.

TCRdb fed the RT-PCR reads into MiXCR, producing one record per CDR3 protein. The profile shows roughly 160,000 distinct CDR3 sequences, around a tenth of them singletons. CDR1 ENHRY and CDR2 SYGVKD come from the germline V gene. V was pared by 4 bases and J by 6 bases, with 2 bases of the junction left unmatched. The CDR3 consists of 15 residues. The chain links TRBV10-3 to TRBJ2-2; 13 nucleotides line up with TRBD2. This clonotype originated in a man between 50 and 69 years old who received an inactivated influenza vaccine. Sequenced material: CD8+ T cells sorted from PBMCs, taken around 2 years after vaccination. The CDR3: CAISGLAGGPGELFF. The CDR3 DNA reads TGTGCCATCAGTGGACTAGCGGGGGGACCCGGGGAGCTGTTTTTT.